This T cell receptor beta chain was sequenced in a study of T-cell memory formation after mild COVID-19. A 5'RACE reaction primed in the constant segment made cDNA libraries of TCR alpha and TCR beta, and these carried sample barcodes and UMIs. MiXCR, applied by TCRdb to the 5' RACE reads, yields one record per CDR3 protein. The sample lists over 300,000 distinct CDR3 sequences, 20% to 25% occurring once. Study conclusions and caveats: A balance of CD4 and CD8 characterized clones contracting day 15 to 85, whereas later expanders leaned CD4+. Second-wave clones reaching peak frequency on day 37 lacked confirmed SARS-CoV-2 specificity.

This clonotype has only a few counts. Its antigen is not identified. Germline V gene data show CDR1 as MDHEN and CDR2 as SYDVKM. Trimming removed 1 base from V and 0 bases from J, with 16 bases in between. The CDR3 contains 18 residues. Sequences were obtained from PBMCs or a T cell subset sorted from them (not recorded which). The chain joins TRBV28 to TRBJ1-5; unclear D gene. The sequence came from a young man who had mild COVID-19 (a few samples of this study predate the infection). Cell type and time point are not known. In nucleotides, the CDR3 is TGTGCCAGCAGTTTATTTGGGAAACTAGGCTATAGCAATCAGCCCCAGCATTTT. The encoded protein is CASSLFGKLGYSNQPQHF.